One sample yielded the 24 T cell receptor beta chains listed below, sequenced in a study of blood T cell repertoires in COVID-19. The assay was immunoSEQ multiplex PCR, and TCRdb's table has in-frame clones only and misses some. The repertoire holds over 85,000 clones, with over 65% as singletons. What was sequenced was peripheral blood. Source of these receptors: a woman of 80 years or more with acute or convalescent COVID-19.

The rearrangement uses TRBV28 and TRBJ2-7; 9 positions agree with TRBD1. The CDR3 spans 16 residues. Germline CDR1 MDHEN, CDR2 SYDVKM. V was pared by 6 bases and J by 3 bases, with 12 bases of the junction left unmatched. The CDR3 is CASRGFGQGKVYEQYF. CDR3 coding DNA: TGTGCCAGCAGGGGATTCGGACAGGGGAAGGTCTACGAGCAGTACTTC.

This rearrangement joins TRBV5-1 to TRBJ1-1; the match to TRBD1 covers 9 bases. The CDR3 sequence is 22 residues long. Germline assignment: CDR1 SGHRS and CDR2 YFSETQ. The J segment lost 3 bases and the V segment lost 3 bases, leaving 27 bases of the junction unmatched. The DNA of the CDR3 is TGCGCCAGCAGCTCCCATACTTCTTCTGGGACAGGGCTCGGGGTGGGGTACACTGAAGCTTTCTTT. Translating gives CASSSHTSSGTGLGVGYTEAFF. Drawing the rest from reference TRBV5-1 and TRBJ1-1, the complete variable domain is KAGVTQTPRYLIKTRGQQVTLSCSPISGHRSVSWYQQTPGQGLQFLFEYFSETQRNKGNFPGRFSGRQFSNSRSEMNVSTLELGDSALYLCASSSHTSSGTGLGVGYTEAFFGQGTRLTVV.

V is TRBV19 and J is TRBJ2-1; TRBD1 agrees at 11 bases. Germline CDR1 and CDR2: LNHDA and SQIVND (reference sequence). Losses at the gene ends were 4 bases for V and 4 bases for J; bases not matched to a gene: 3. This CDR3 has 15 amino acids. CDR3 region: CASSTGQGAYNEQFF. The CDR3 nucleotides are TGTGCCAGTAGTACCGGACAGGGGGCTTACAATGAGCAGTTCTTC.

J is TRBJ2-3 and V is TRBV5-1; D may be TRBD1 (5 bases). CDR3 length equals 15 residues. CDR1 SGHRS and CDR2 YFSETQ come from the germline V gene. V lost 4 bases to trimming and J lost 3 bases, with 15 bases between them. CDR3 bases: TGCGCCAGCAGCGGAATGGGCAGGGCGACAGATACGCAGTATTTT. Amino acid sequence: CASSGMGRATDTQYF.

The chain links TRBV5-1 to TRBJ1-2, with 7 bases aligning to TRBD1. J gave up 4 bases and V 0 bases, and 6 bases lay outside the gene matches. Germline V gene sequence: CDR1 SGHRS, CDR2 YFSETQ. CDR3 length equals 15 residues. The CDR3 loop reads CASSLGTTGIYGYTF. In DNA, the CDR3 is TGCGCCAGCAGCTTGGGAACGACAGGGATCTATGGCTACACCTTC.

Remarks on this clone: Additional DNA sequences in this sample encode the identical CDR3. The V gene is TRBV2, the J gene TRBJ2-5; D is unresolved. V was cut by 0 bases and J by 5 bases, with 4 bases left in between. In germline, CDR1 is SNHLY, CDR2 FYNNEI. The CDR3 consists of 12 residues. The chain's CDR3 is CASSEARETQYF. CDR3 sequence (DNA): TGTGCCAGCAGTGAAGCTCGGGAGACCCAGTACTTC.

V is TRBV18 and J is TRBJ2-7; D is possibly TRBD2 (6 bases). With 0 bases removed from V and 0 bases from J, the gap between germline ends came to 12 bases. The CDR3 is made up of 16 amino acids. Germline-derived CDR1 and CDR2 are KGHSH and LQKENI. The CDR3 here is CASSPPQSGSSYEQYF. For the CDR3, the DNA is TGTGCCAGCTCACCACCTCAATCCGGGAGCTCCTACGAGCAGTACTTC.

The V gene is TRBV3-1 (or the pseudogene TRBV3-2), the J gene TRBJ2-5, with D perhaps TRBD1 (5 bases). This CDR3 comprises 14 residues. The ends were cut back, 5 bases at V and 6 bases at J, with 16 bases in the middle. Germline V gene data show CDR1 as LGHDT and CDR2 as YNNKEL (reference sequence). CDR3 in DNA: TGTGCCAGCAGCGCGGCGCAGGGTGGGCAGACCCAGTACTTC. Translation gives CASSAAQGGQTQYF.

The rearrangement links TRBV6-5 to TRBJ1-1; 9 bases are a match to TRBD1. Germline assignment: CDR1 MNHEY and CDR2 SVGAGI. The CDR3 loop spans 14 amino acids. With 2 bases clipped from V and 10 bases from J, the junction kept 8 bases outside the gene matches. The CDR3 here is CASSYGTGTGGAFF. Here the CDR3 DNA reads TGTGCCAGCAGTTACGGGACAGGGACGGGGGGAGCTTTCTTT.

This clone was seen a handful of times. The CDR3 loop reads CASSLAAGANQPQHF. CDR3 sequence (DNA): TGTGCCAGCAGTTTAGCAGCAGGGGCAAATCAGCCCCAGCATTTT. This chain joins TRBV27 and TRBJ1-5; D is perhaps TRBD1 (6 bases). Germline V lookup: CDR1 MNHEY, CDR2 SMNVEV (reference sequence). The CDR3 is made up of 15 amino acids. The V gene lost 2 bases and the J gene lost 4 bases, with 12 bases spanning the gap.

V usage is TRBV5-4 and J usage is TRBJ2-7; weak D call: TRBD2 (6 bases). The germline CDR1 and CDR2 sequences are SGHNT and YYREEE (reference sequence). CDR3 size: 14 residues. Trimming shortened V by 0 bases and J by 5 bases, and 12 bases separated the two germline ends. In nucleotides, the CDR3 is TGTGCCAGCAGCTTGGGGGGGGTGCACCACGAGCAGTACTTC. Translating it yields CASSLGGVHHEQYF.

This clone is a singleton in its sample. V and J are TRBV7-9 and TRBJ1-1; TRBD1 is a possible D gene (5 bases). The V gene's germline CDR1 is SEHNR and CDR2 FQNEAQ (reference sequence). V was trimmed by 7 bases and J by 5 bases, leaving 8 bases between them. The CDR3 covers 11 residues. The CDR3 region is CASTPGTEAFF. CDR3 bases: TGTGCCAGCACCCCAGGGACTGAAGCTTTCTTT.

This clone showed up just a few times. The chain is built from TRBV19 and TRBJ1-3; unclear D gene. CDR1 is LNHDA, CDR2 SQIVND, per germline (reference sequence). Trimming took off 4 bases at V and 2 bases at J, with 3 bases between the two ends. The CDR3 is made up of 12 amino acids. CDR3 amino acids: CASSTAGNTIYF. CDR3 nucleotide sequence: TGTGCCAGTAGTACTGCTGGAAACACCATATATTTT.

The chain carries TRBV30 and TRBJ1-6; the match to TRBD1 covers 9 bases. V shed 5 bases and J 8 bases; nucleotides not matched to a gene: 4. This CDR3 region has 13 residues. CDR1 GTSNPN and CDR2 SVGIG come from the germline V gene (reference sequence). The CDR3: CAWGTGTDSPLHF. CDR3 DNA: TGTGCCTGGGGGACAGGGACTGATTCACCCCTCCACTTT.

This clone was counted only a few times. The V gene is TRBV4-1, the J gene TRBJ1-5; D is unclear. Per the germline V gene, CDR1 is MGHRA and CDR2 is YSYEKL. The CDR3 contains 16 residues. Trimming pared 3 bases from V and 1 base from J, leaving 13 bases between. CDR3 in DNA: TGCGCCAGCAGCCAGGCCAGACTGCTAAGCAATCAGCCCCAGCATTTT. Its protein is CASSQARLLSNQPQHF.

This clone has a handful of counts. The rearrangement links TRBV30 to TRBJ1-2, with TRBD1 matching over 9 bases. The V gene's germline CDR1 is GTSNPN and CDR2 SVGIG (reference sequence). This CDR3 contains 14 residues. The trim removed 4 bases at V and 10 bases at J, leaving 13 bases unmatched. CDR3 sequence reads: CAWNPGTGQEDYTF. CDR3 DNA sequence: TGTGCCTGGAATCCCGGGACAGGGCAGGAGGACTACACCTTC.

For the CDR3, the DNA is TGTGCTAGTGCCCTAACCGAATACAATGAGCAGTTCTTC. Protein: CASALTEYNEQFF. This sequence joins TRBV12-5 and TRBJ2-1; D unresolved. The V gene lost 7 bases and the J gene lost 4 bases, with 11 bases spanning the gap. The CDR3 consists of 13 residues. Looked up from germline, CDR1 is LGHNT and CDR2 is FRNRAP.

This chain connects TRBV10-1 to TRBJ2-7; D remains unclear. The CDR3 sequence is 16 residues long. In germline, CDR1 is WNHNN, CDR2 SYGVQD (reference sequence). The germline V and J ends were trimmed by 0 bases and 6 bases, with 18 bases remaining between them. For the CDR3, the DNA is TGCGCCAGCAGTGAGTCGGCAGGTCCGGTTCCACGCGAGCAGTACTTC. Amino acid sequence: CASSESAGPVPREQYF.

V is TRBV30 and J is TRBJ1-4, with D possibly TRBD1 on 6 matching bases. The CDR3 extends over 15 amino acids. The V gene's germline CDR1 is GTSNPN and CDR2 SVGIG (reference sequence). Between the trimmed V and J ends, which lost 3 bases and 8 bases, there was a span of 19 bases. The CDR3 DNA reads as TGTGCCTGGAGACCCGTTACAGGGTTCGGAGAAAAACTGTTTTTT. It codes for CAWRPVTGFGEKLFF.

The chain couples TRBV4-1 to TRBJ2-5, with 7 nucleotides matching TRBD1. The V segment lost 1 base and the J segment 2 bases; nucleotides outside the gene matches: 4. The CDR3 length is 15 residues. CDR1 and CDR2 from the germline V gene are MGHRA and YSYEKL. CDR3 coding DNA: TGCGCCAGCAGCCAAGCTGGGACAGAACAAGAGACCCAGTACTTC. This gives the protein CASSQAGTEQETQYF.

This sequence joins TRBV6-5 and TRBJ1-3; 7 bases line up with TRBD1. J was trimmed by 0 bases and V by 6 bases; bases with no gene match: 2. CDR1 and CDR2 (germline): MNHEY, SVGAGI. The CDR3 is 14 amino acids. The CDR3 is CASRPGGSGNTIYF. CDR3 sequence (DNA): TGTGCCAGCAGGCCAGGGGGCTCTGGAAACACCATATATTTT.

V and J are TRBV5-4 and TRBJ2-5; 13 positions match TRBD2. The CDR3 covers 15 residues. From germline, CDR1 is SGHNT and CDR2 YYREEE (reference sequence). Germline trimming cut 3 bases from V and 3 bases from J; bases unmatched to any gene: 2. The CDR3 loop is CASSYGTSGEETQYF. CDR3 bases: TGTGCCAGCAGCTATGGGACTAGCGGGGAAGAGACCCAGTACTTC. The full variable domain, rest sourced from reference TRBV5-4 and TRBJ2-5, is ETGVTQSPTHLIKTRGQQVTLRCSSQSGHNTVSWYQQALGQGPQFIFQYYREEENGRGNFPPRFSGLQFPNYSSELNVNALELDDSALYLCASSYGTSGEETQYFGPGTRLLVL.

V usage is TRBV6-5 and J usage is TRBJ1-5, with a tentative D call TRBD1 (6 bases). The CDR3 has 15 amino acids. V lost 5 bases and J 6 bases, leaving 17 bases between the germline ends. Germline CDR1 and CDR2: MNHEY and SVGAGI. The CDR3 is CASSLKGGVGQPQHF. The CDR3 DNA is TGTGCCAGCAGTCTCAAAGGGGGAGTGGGTCAGCCCCAGCATTTT.

The CDR3 sequence: CASSYSQGAGEAFF. The CDR3 DNA sequence: TGTGCCAGCAGTTACTCACAGGGGGCTGGTGAAGCTTTCTTT. The chain carries TRBV6-5 and TRBJ1-1; 9 bases match TRBD1. Germline CDR1 is MNHEY and CDR2 is SVGAGI. CDR3 length: 14 amino acids. V was clipped by 0 bases and J by 7 bases; unmatched bases: 3.